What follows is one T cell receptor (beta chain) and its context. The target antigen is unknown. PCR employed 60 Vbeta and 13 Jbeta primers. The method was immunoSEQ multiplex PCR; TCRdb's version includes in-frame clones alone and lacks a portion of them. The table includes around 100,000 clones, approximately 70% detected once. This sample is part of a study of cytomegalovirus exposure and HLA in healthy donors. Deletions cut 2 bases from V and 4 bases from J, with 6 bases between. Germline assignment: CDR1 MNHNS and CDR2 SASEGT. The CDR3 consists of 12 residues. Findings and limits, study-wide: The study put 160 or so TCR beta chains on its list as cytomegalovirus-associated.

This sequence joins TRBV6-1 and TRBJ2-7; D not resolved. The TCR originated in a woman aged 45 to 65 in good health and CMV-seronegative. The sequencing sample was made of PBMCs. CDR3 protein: CASSEISYEQYF. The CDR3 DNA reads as TGTGCCAGCAGTGAAATCTCGTACGAGCAGTACTTC.